This TCR beta chain was obtained from a study of response to subunit inactivated influenza vaccine. V trimming: 0 bases; J trimming: 1 base; junction bases outside the gene matches: 6. Germline V gives CDR1 SGHRS, CDR2 YFSETQ. The CDR3 covers 18 residues. TCRdb re-called the RT-PCR reads with MiXCR, one entry per CDR3 protein. The sample has about 540,000 distinct CDR3 sequences, around a quarter seen once. The same data also contributed to another study, on T cells expressing NK-cell markers. From that paper: 5'RACE template switching built TCR beta cDNA with unique molecular identifiers. For a handful of donors, these clonotypes were likewise the leading ones in the CD3+CD56-NKG2C+ fraction.

The sequence was obtained from a man aged 50 to 59 who received an inactivated influenza vaccine. This rearrangement joins TRBV5-1 to TRBJ2-3, with 12 bases fitting TRBD2. Sequencing used CD4+ T cells sorted from PBMCs, obtained about 12 days after vaccination. In DNA, the CDR3 is TGCGCCAGCAGCTTGGCCACTAGCGGGAGGCAAGGCACAGATACGCAGTATTTT. It encodes CASSLATSGRQGTDTQYF.